A single sample is the source of the 27 T cell receptor beta chains below, sequenced in a study of T cell repertoires in cytomegalovirus infection. TCRdb passed the reads through MiXCR, listing each CDR3 protein once. The sample records tens of thousands of distinct CDR3 sequences, 20% being singletons. Antigen specificity for these receptors is unknown. Sequencing was performed on PBMCs, sequenced either directly or after in vitro stimulation (not recorded which). These receptors were collected from a human donor in good health (CMV status not recorded). Some clones in this sample may be carry-over from other donors' samples.

This clonotype came up many times. The chain employs TRBV7-2 and TRBJ2-7; D perhaps matches TRBD2 (6 bases). This CDR3 is 15 amino acids long. The V and J ends lost 6 bases and 5 bases respectively, with 20 bases between them. The germline gives CDR1 SGHTA, CDR2 FQGNSA. CDR3 bases: TGTGCCAGCAGGCCCCCCGGGACTCGGATCGACGAGCAGTACTTC. Protein product: CASRPPGTRIDEQYF.

V and J are TRBV7-2 and TRBJ2-7, with D perhaps TRBD1 (8 bases). V gave up 3 bases and J gave up 7 bases, with 19 bases separating them. The CDR3 has 15 residues. Germline V CDR1 and CDR2: SGHTA, FQGNSA. The CDR3 DNA sequence: TGTGCCAGCAGCTTGTTCAGGGGGCGGGGAGGGGAGCAGTACTTC. This sequence encodes CASSLFRGRGGEQYF.

The V gene is TRBV9, the J gene TRBJ1-5; D is uncertain. The CDR3 covers 17 residues. Germline CDR1 reads SGDLS; CDR2 reads YYNGEE. V was cut by 3 bases and J by 6 bases, with 22 bases left in between. DNA for the CDR3: TGTGCCAGCAGCGAATATCCCGTGGAATTTCCGGGTCAGCCCCAGCATTTT. The encoded protein is CASSEYPVEFPGQPQHF.

The gene calls are TRBV5-1 and TRBJ2-7, with 7 positions matching TRBD2. This CDR3 is built from 16 residues. J gave up 5 bases and V 0 bases, and 11 bases lay outside the gene matches. Germline lookup yields CDR1 SGHRS and CDR2 YFSETQ. CDR3: CASSLAIVGGPDEQYF. The CDR3 DNA reads as TGCGCCAGCAGCTTGGCCATCGTGGGAGGGCCAGACGAGCAGTACTTC.

This clonotype was picked up a small number of times. The chain links TRBV6-6 to TRBJ2-7; the match to TRBD1 covers 9 bases. The CDR3 spans 18 residues. J was trimmed by 0 bases and V by 4 bases; bases with no gene match: 13. The germline gives CDR1 MNHNY, CDR2 SVGAGI (reference sequence). CDR3 sequence reads: CASSLSGTGSFLSYEQYF. For the CDR3, the DNA is TGTGCCAGCAGTTTATCCGGGACAGGGTCATTTCTCTCCTACGAGCAGTACTTC.

This clonotype was recorded many times. The V gene is TRBV7-2, the J gene TRBJ2-3; possible D gene TRBD1, 6 bases. This CDR3 region has 15 residues. V was shortened by 3 bases and J by 3 bases, with 13 bases between the two germline ends. CDR1 SGHTA and CDR2 FQGNSA come from the germline V gene. CDR3 sequence (DNA): TGTGCCAGCAGCTTCCAACAGGGCGCGACAGATACGCAGTATTTT. Encoded protein: CASSFQQGATDTQYF.

This clonotype was observed at least ten times. The rearrangement joins TRBV28 to TRBJ2-2; D unresolved. The CDR3 spans 13 residues. In germline, CDR1 is MDHEN, CDR2 SYDVKM. The V and J ends lost 6 bases and 5 bases respectively, with 10 bases between them. This CDR3 is CASRGYLTGELFF. Here the CDR3 DNA reads TGTGCCAGCAGGGGCTATTTAACCGGGGAGCTGTTTTTT.

This clonotype is medium-sized (0.01 to 0.1%). This sequence joins TRBV12-3 or TRBV12-4 and TRBJ1-2; 9 nucleotides align to TRBD1. The CDR3 loop spans 15 amino acids. V was pared by 5 bases and J by 4 bases, with 8 bases of the junction left unmatched. The CDR3 DNA is TGTGCCAGCAGTCCACAGGGGGCATCTTCCTATGGCTACACCTTC. It specifies CASSPQGASSYGYTF.

This clonotype was counted many times. V usage is TRBV5-4 and J usage is TRBJ1-1, with TRBD1 as a possible D gene (5 bases). The CDR3 runs 14 residues. Germline CDR1 and CDR2: SGHNT and YYREEE (reference sequence). Trimming took 3 bases from V and 1 from J, leaving 10 bases between them. The CDR3 here is CASSSGRTNTEAFF. CDR3 coding DNA: TGTGCCAGCAGCTCGGGACGGACGAACACTGAAGCTTTCTTT.

This chain connects TRBV7-2 to TRBJ1-2, with TRBD1 matching 7 bases. The V gene's germline CDR1 is SGHTA and CDR2 FQGNSA. Unmatched junction bases numbered 3, after V lost 3 bases and J lost 8 bases. The CDR3 spans 12 residues. The CDR3 reads CASSLDRHGYTF. In DNA, the CDR3 is TGTGCCAGCAGCTTGGACAGGCACGGCTACACCTTC.

This clonotype was seen many times. The chain has TRBV7-8 and TRBJ1-1, with 7 bases fitting TRBD1. The CDR3 runs to 15 residues. Looked up from germline, CDR1 is SGHVS and CDR2 is FQNEAQ. V shed 5 bases, J shed 6 bases, and the junction held 12 bases outside the gene matches. The CDR3 loop reads CASSGPGTAYAEAFF. The CDR3 DNA sequence: TGTGCCAGCAGCGGCCCCGGGACAGCCTACGCTGAAGCTTTCTTT. Based on the CDR3 plus reference TRBV7-8 and TRBJ1-1, the full variable domain is GAGVSQSPRYKVAKRGQDVALRCDPISGHVSLFWYQQALGQGPEFLTYFQNEAQLDKSGLPSDRFFAERPEGSVSTLKIQRTQQEDSAVYLCASSGPGTAYAEAFFGQGTRLTVV.

This clonotype came up many times. The genes are TRBV7-8 and TRBJ1-6, with D perhaps matching TRBD1 (5 bases). CDR3 length equals 15 residues. Germline CDR1 SGHVS, CDR2 FQNEAQ. Deletions cut 2 bases from V and 5 bases from J, with 10 bases between. The CDR3 sequence: CASSLRQGDNSPLHF. The DNA of the CDR3 is TGTGCCAGCAGCTTACGTCAGGGTGATAATTCACCCCTCCACTTT.

The V gene is TRBV12-3 or TRBV12-4, the J gene TRBJ1-3, with a weak D call TRBD1 (5 bases). CDR3 size: 12 residues. V dropped 5 bases and J dropped 9 bases, with 11 bases sitting between them. The chain's CDR3 is CASSIQGFTIYF. CDR3 sequence (DNA): TGTGCCAGCAGTATCCAGGGATTCACCATATATTTT.

The J gene is TRBJ2-1, the V gene TRBV2; 8 bases match TRBD1. This CDR3 contains 14 residues. V trimming: 8 bases; J trimming: 5 bases; junction bases outside the gene matches: 8. CDR1 is SNHLY, CDR2 FYNNEI, per germline. CDR3 amino acids: CASDGQGSNNEQFF. DNA for the CDR3: TGTGCCAGCGATGGACAGGGTAGTAACAATGAGCAGTTCTTC.

The chain is built from TRBV29-1 and TRBJ1-2; TRBD1 aligns across 9 bases. The CDR3 totals 11 residues. V shed 5 bases and J 6 bases; nucleotides not matched to a gene: 1. Germline values: CDR1 SQVTM, CDR2 ANQGSEA. The CDR3 protein is CSVRTGDGYTF. The DNA of the CDR3 is TGCAGCGTTCGGACAGGGGATGGCTACACCTTC.

This clonotype was found many times. The chain employs TRBV28 and TRBJ2-2; perhaps TRBD1 as D (5 bases). Germline V gene data show CDR1 as MDHEN and CDR2 as SYDVKM. The V gene lost 5 bases and the J gene lost 2 bases, with 15 bases spanning the gap. The CDR3 has 16 amino acids. CDR3 in DNA: TGTGCCAGCAGTATACGGACACCCGCCAACACCGGGGAGCTGTTTTTT. Protein: CASSIRTPANTGELFF.

This clonotype has at least ten counts. The chain combines TRBV15 with TRBJ1-6, with 7 positions matching TRBD1. Germline trimming cut 1 base from V and 6 bases from J; bases unmatched to any gene: 9. This CDR3 is built from 17 residues. Germline CDR1 and CDR2: LNHNV and YYDKDF (reference sequence). CDR3 protein: CATSRVRGKGSNSPLHF. The CDR3 region has the DNA TGTGCCACCAGCAGAGTCAGGGGGAAAGGGAGTAATTCACCCCTCCACTTT.

This clonotype has a count of ten or more. This chain links TRBV12-3 or TRBV12-4 with TRBJ1-5; D remains ambiguous. The CDR3 is 11 residues long. V was shortened by 3 bases and J by 7 bases, with 4 bases between the two germline ends. The CDR3 here is CASSFDQPQHF. CDR3 DNA sequence: TGTGCCAGCAGTTTCGACCAGCCCCAGCATTTT.

This clonotype ranks as medium-sized. The genes are TRBV20-1 and TRBJ1-1; the D is unclear. The germline V and J ends were trimmed by 5 bases and 1 base, with 5 bases remaining between them. Germline values: CDR1 DFQATT, CDR2 SNEGSKA (reference sequence). CDR3 length: 11 amino acids. CDR3 protein: CSAPENTEAFF. DNA of the CDR3: TGCAGTGCTCCGGAGAACACTGAAGCTTTCTTT.

This clonotype was found many times. J is TRBJ2-3 and V is TRBV7-2; tentatively, D is TRBD2 (5 bases). V lost 6 bases to trimming and J lost 4 bases, with 20 bases between them. Germline V gives CDR1 SGHTA, CDR2 FQGNSA. CDR3 length: 16 residues. CDR3 bases: TGTGCCAGCAGTACGACCAACGGACTTACACCAGATACGCAGTATTTT. It yields the protein CASSTTNGLTPDTQYF.

This clonotype was counted many times. The rearrangement uses TRBV27 and TRBJ1-6, with D uncertain. This CDR3 contains 14 residues. Looked up from germline, CDR1 is MNHEY and CDR2 is SMNVEV (reference sequence). The germline V and J ends were trimmed by 3 bases and 5 bases, with 8 bases remaining between them. CDR3 bases: TGTGCCAGCAGTTTGGGCAGAGATAATTCACCCCTCCACTTT. Amino acids: CASSLGRDNSPLHF.

The chain has TRBV6-8 and TRBJ2-1, with D perhaps TRBD2 (5 bases). Germline V gene sequence: CDR1 MNHGY, CDR2 SAAAGT. The CDR3 runs to 15 residues. Trimming took off 5 bases at V and 8 bases at J, with 19 bases between the two ends. The CDR3 DNA follows: TGTGCCAGCAGTCCAGAGACTAAGGGCGCGTATGAGCAGTTCTTC. This sequence encodes CASSPETKGAYEQFF.

The gene calls are TRBV19 and TRBJ2-3; a weak D match, TRBD2 (6 bases). V lost 8 bases and J lost 2, with 17 bases in between. The CDR3 runs 15 residues. Germline V gene sequence: CDR1 LNHDA, CDR2 SQIVND (reference sequence). CDR3 region: CASAPGVFVTDTQYF. Written as DNA, the CDR3 is TGTGCCAGTGCCCCGGGAGTGTTTGTCACAGATACGCAGTATTTT.

This clonotype was counted ten times or more. The chain recombines TRBV27 with TRBJ2-7, with D hard to call. Germline-derived CDR1 and CDR2 are MNHEY and SMNVEV (reference sequence). Trimming removed 3 bases at V and 1 base at J, with 7 bases between. The CDR3 covers 13 residues. CDR3 protein: CASSFSVSYEQYF. The CDR3 DNA sequence: TGTGCCAGCAGTTTTAGTGTGTCCTACGAGCAGTACTTC.

J is TRBJ2-1 and V is TRBV5-1, with D maybe TRBD2 (6 bases). The CDR3 length is 16 residues. The germline CDR1 and CDR2 sequences are SGHRS and YFSETQ. Between the trimmed V and J ends, which lost 0 bases and 0 bases, there was a span of 10 bases. CDR3 loop: CASSLGGLSSYNEQFF. The CDR3 region has the DNA TGCGCCAGCAGCTTGGGTGGACTAAGCTCCTACAATGAGCAGTTCTTC.

This clonotype was picked up a small number of times. This chain connects TRBV5-8 to TRBJ2-7, with 11 bases that match TRBD2. V lost 0 bases, J lost 3 bases, and 5 bases stayed unmatched. The CDR3 sequence is 16 residues long. CDR1 SGHTS and CDR2 YDEGEE come from the germline V gene. The CDR3 nucleotides are TGTGCCAGCAGCTTGGAGCCTAGCGGGGGGATCTACGAGCAGTACTTC. Translation: CASSLEPSGGIYEQYF. Looking up the rest from reference TRBV5-8 and TRBJ2-7 gives the full variable domain: EAGVTQSPTHLIKTRGQQATLRCSPISGHTSVYWYQQALGLGLQFLLWYDEGEERNRGNFPPRFSGRQFPNYSSELNVNALELEDSALYLCASSLEPSGGIYEQYFGPGTRLTVT.

This clonotype came up a few times. The chain recombines TRBV28 with TRBJ2-1; D gene uncertain. The CDR3 contains 17 residues. CDR1 and CDR2 from the germline V gene are MDHEN and SYDVKM. V was trimmed by 5 bases and J by 0 bases, leaving 17 bases between them. The CDR3 here is CASSRIRPMSSYNEQFF. CDR3 sequence (DNA): TGTGCCAGCAGTAGAATACGGCCTATGAGCTCCTACAATGAGCAGTTCTTC.